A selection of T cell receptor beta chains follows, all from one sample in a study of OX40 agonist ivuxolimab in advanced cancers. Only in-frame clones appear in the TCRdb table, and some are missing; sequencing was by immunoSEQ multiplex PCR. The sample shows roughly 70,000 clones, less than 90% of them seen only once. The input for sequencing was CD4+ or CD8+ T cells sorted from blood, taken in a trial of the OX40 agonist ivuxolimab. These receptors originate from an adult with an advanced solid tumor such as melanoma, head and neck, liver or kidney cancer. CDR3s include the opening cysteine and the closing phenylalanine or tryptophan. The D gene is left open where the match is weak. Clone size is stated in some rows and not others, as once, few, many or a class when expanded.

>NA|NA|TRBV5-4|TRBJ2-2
CASSFPSDGELFF
TGTGCCAGCAGCTTCCCCTCTGACGGGGAGCTGTTTTTT
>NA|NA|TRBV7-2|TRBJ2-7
CASSLAVRGYEQYF
TGTGCCAGCAGCTTAGCGGTCAGGGGCTACGAGCAGTACTTC
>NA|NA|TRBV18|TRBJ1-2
CASSPLDLTLHGYTF
TGTGCCAGCTCACCATTGGACCTAACCCTCCATGGCTACACCTTC
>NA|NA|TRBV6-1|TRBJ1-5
CASSELVNQPQHF
TGTGCCAGCAGTGAACTTGTCAATCAGCCCCAGCATTTT
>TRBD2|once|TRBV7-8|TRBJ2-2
CASSLGGMTSGLDNTNTGELFF
TGTGCCAGCAGCTTAGGAGGGATGACTAGCGGACTTGATAATACGAACACCGGGGAGCTGTTTTTT
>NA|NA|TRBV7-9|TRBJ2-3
CASSLGSRSADTQYF
TGTGCCAGCAGCTTAGGATCGAGGAGTGCAGATACGCAGTATTTT
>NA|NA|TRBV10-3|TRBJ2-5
CAISGNPSAETQYF
TGTGCCATCAGTGGGAATCCTAGCGCCGAGACCCAGTACTTC
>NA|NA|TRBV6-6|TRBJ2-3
CASSDLRQGPDTQYF
TGTGCCAGCAGTGACCTGAGGCAGGGCCCAGATACGCAGTATTTT
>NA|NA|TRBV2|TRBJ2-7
CATSGEWGHEQYF
TGTGCCACCTCCGGGGAGTGGGGTCACGAGCAGTACTTC
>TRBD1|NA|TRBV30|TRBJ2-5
CAWSGGQGDFGDQYF
TGTGCCTGGAGTGGTGGACAGGGGGATTTTGGGGACCAGTACTTC
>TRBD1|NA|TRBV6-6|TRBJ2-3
CASSYGTGGTDTQYF
TGTGCCAGCAGTTACGGGACAGGGGGCACAGATACGCAGTATTTT
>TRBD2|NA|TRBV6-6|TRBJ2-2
CASSYMTSRGGELFF
TGTGCCAGCAGTTACATGACTAGCCGTGGCGGGGAGCTGTTTTTT
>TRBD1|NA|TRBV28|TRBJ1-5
CASSSLDRARHF
TGTGCCAGCAGTTCGCTGGACAGGGCCCGGCATTTT
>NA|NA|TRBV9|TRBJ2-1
CASSVRGSDSYNEQFF
TGTGCCAGCAGCGTAAGGGGGTCGGACTCCTACAATGAGCAGTTCTTC
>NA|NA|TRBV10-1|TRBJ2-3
CASSSGGTDTQYF
TGCGCCAGCAGTAGCGGAGGCACAGATACGCAGTATTTT
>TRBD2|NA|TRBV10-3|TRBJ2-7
CAISELTSGRVEQYF
TGTGCCATCAGTGAGTTGACTAGCGGGAGGGTCGAGCAGTACTTC
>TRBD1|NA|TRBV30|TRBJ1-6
CAWSRGGRAPLHF
TGTGCCTGGAGTAGAGGGGGCCGAGCACCCCTCCACTTT
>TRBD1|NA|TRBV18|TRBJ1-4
CASSHPDRGSREKLFF
TGTGCCAGCTCCCACCCCGACAGGGGATCTCGTGAAAAACTGTTTTTT
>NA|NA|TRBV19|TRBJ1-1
CASSIRGNLGTEAFF
TGTGCCAGTAGTATAAGAGGGAATTTGGGCACTGAAGCTTTCTTT
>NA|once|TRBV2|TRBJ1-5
CASRKDEYSNQPQHF
TGTGCCAGCAGAAAAGACGAGTATAGCAATCAGCCCCAGCATTTT
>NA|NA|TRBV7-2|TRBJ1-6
CASHGARGSPLHF
TGTGCCAGCCATGGGGCACGGGGGTCACCCCTCCACTTT
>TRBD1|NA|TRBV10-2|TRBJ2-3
CASRRDRAEDTQYF
TGCGCCAGCAGAAGGGACAGGGCCGAAGATACGCAGTATTTT
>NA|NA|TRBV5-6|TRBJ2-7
CASSRRQPTYEQYF
TGTGCCAGCAGCAGAAGGCAGCCGACCTACGAGCAGTACTTC
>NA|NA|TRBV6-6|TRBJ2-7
CATLYGEGGEQYF
TGTGCCACCCTCTACGGGGAAGGAGGCGAGCAGTACTTC
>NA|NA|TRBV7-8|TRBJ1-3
CASSVREGSGNTIYF
TGTGCCAGCAGCGTAAGAGAGGGGTCGGGAAACACCATATATTTT
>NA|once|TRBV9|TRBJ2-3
CASSFYDVADTQYF
TGTGCCAGCAGCTTCTACGACGTGGCAGATACGCAGTATTTT
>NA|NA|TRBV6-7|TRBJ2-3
CASSYSILADTQYF
TGTGCCAGCAGTTACTCGATACTGGCAGATACGCAGTATTTT
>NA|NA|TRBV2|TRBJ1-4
CASSESVPTNEKLFF
TGTGCCAGCAGTGAATCCGTTCCAACTAATGAAAAACTGTTTTTT
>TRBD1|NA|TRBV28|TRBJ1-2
CASSQGAGGSVYGYTF
TGTGCCAGCAGTCAGGGGGCAGGGGGCAGTGTCTATGGCTACACCTTC
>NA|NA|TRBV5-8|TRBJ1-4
CASSLGLATNEKLFF
TGTGCCAGCAGCTTGGGGTTGGCCACTAATGAAAAACTGTTTTTT
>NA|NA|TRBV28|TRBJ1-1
CASSLIRTNTEAFF
TGTGCCAGCAGTTTAATTCGGACAAACACTGAAGCTTTCTTT
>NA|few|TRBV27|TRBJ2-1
CASSGRDGYNEQFF
TGTGCCAGCAGTGGCCGGGACGGATACAATGAGCAGTTCTTC
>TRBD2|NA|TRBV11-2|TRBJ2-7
CASSLWLAESSDEQYF
TGTGCCAGCAGCTTATGGCTAGCGGAGAGTTCCGACGAGCAGTACTTC
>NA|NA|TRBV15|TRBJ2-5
CATSRVGRRETQYF
TGTGCCACCAGCAGAGTGGGAAGGAGGGAGACCCAGTACTTC
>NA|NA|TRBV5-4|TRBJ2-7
CASSTREGEQYF
TGTGCCAGCAGTACCAGGGAAGGCGAGCAGTACTTC
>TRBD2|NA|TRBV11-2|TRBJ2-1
CASATQAGGSYNEQFF
TGTGCCAGCGCTACTCAGGCGGGAGGGTCCTACAATGAGCAGTTCTTC
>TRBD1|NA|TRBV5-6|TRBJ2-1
CASSLHTGGGHNEQFF
TGTGCCAGCAGCTTGCATACAGGGGGCGGCCACAATGAGCAGTTCTTC
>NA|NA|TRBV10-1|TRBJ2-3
CASSDWAGGTDTQYF
TGCGCCAGCAGTGATTGGGCCGGCGGCACAGATACGCAGTATTTT
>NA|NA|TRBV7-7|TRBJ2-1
CASSSDSGRQFF
TGTGCTAGCAGCTCTGACTCGGGGCGGCAGTTCTTC
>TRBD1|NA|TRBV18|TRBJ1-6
CASSSGTGGASPLHF
TGTGCCAGCTCATCCGGGACAGGGGGAGCTTCACCCCTCCACTTT
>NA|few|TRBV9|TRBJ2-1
CASSVEMGVGEQFF
TGTGCCAGCAGCGTAGAGATGGGGGTAGGTGAGCAGTTCTTC
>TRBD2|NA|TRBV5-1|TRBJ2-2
CASSPGLAVTGELFF
TGCGCCAGCAGCCCGGGACTAGCGGTAACCGGGGAGCTGTTTTTT
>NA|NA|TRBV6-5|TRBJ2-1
CASSYGRQQIF
TGTGCCAGCAGTTACGGCAGACAGCAGATCTTC
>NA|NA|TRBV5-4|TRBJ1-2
CASSRTLSRYGYTF
TGTGCCAGCAGCCGGACGCTGAGTAGATATGGCTACACCTTC
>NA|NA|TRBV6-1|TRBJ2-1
CASKARPYNEQFF
TGTGCCAGCAAAGCGAGGCCTTACAATGAGCAGTTCTTC
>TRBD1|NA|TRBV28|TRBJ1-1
CASRDNRGRMNTEAFF
TGTGCCAGCAGGGATAACAGGGGGCGCATGAACACTGAAGCTTTCTTT
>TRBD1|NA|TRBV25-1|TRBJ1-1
CASSGDRGVTNTEAFF
TGTGCCAGCAGTGGGGACAGGGGGGTAACGAACACTGAAGCTTTCTTT
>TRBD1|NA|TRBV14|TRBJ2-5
CASSHRPRQGPKTQYF
TGTGCCAGCAGCCACAGACCTCGACAGGGGCCAAAGACCCAGTACTTC
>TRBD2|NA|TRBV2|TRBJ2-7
CASSEQPPGLAYEQYF
TGTGCCAGCAGTGAACAGCCCCCGGGACTAGCCTACGAGCAGTACTTC